This T cell receptor beta chain emerged from a study of blood T cell repertoires in COVID-19. The wider study: The samples span acute and convalescent COVID-19 from the United States, Italy and Spain.

Sequencing was performed with immunoSEQ multiplex PCR; in TCRdb, only in-frame clones are kept and a portion is missing. The data contain about 89,000 clones, roughly 87% of them singletons. Germline CDR1 is MDHEN and CDR2 is SYDVKM. Trimming left V 2 bases short and J 8 bases short, with 6 bases between. The CDR3 has 11 amino acids. V gene TRBV28 combines with J gene TRBJ1-1, with D unresolved. Sequenced sample: peripheral blood. This receptor was obtained from a male donor with acute or convalescent COVID-19. The DNA for the CDR3 is TGTGCCAGCAGTTTAGGCAGGGAAGCTTTCTTT. Translation gives CASSLGREAFF.